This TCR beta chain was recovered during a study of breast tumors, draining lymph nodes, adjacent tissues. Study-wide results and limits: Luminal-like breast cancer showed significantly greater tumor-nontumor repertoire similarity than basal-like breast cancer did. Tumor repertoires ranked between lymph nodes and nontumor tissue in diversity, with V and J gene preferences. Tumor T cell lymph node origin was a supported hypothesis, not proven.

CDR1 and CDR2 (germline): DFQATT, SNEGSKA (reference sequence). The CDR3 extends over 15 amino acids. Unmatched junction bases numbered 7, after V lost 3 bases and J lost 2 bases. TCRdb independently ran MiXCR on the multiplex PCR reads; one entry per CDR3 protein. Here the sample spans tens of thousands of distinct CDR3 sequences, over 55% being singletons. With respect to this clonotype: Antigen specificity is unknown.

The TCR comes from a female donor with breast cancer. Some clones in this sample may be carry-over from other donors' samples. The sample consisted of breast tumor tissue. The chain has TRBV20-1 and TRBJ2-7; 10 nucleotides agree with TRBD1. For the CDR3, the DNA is TGCAGTGCTAGGATCCCGGGACAGGGGACCTACGAGCAGTACTTC. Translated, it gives CSARIPGQGTYEQYF.